The 30 T cell receptor beta chains below were found in one sample sequenced in a study of post-analysis software for immune sequencing data (dated by TCRdb to about 2015). For these receptors, no antigen is known. Receptors were amplified or captured by PCR. This sample was sequenced with an Illumina HiSeq 2500. To reduce PCR and sequencing biases, unique molecular identifiers were incorporated into the TCR beta cDNA libraries. TCRdb trimmed public reads at Q25 via fastp, called clones via MiXCR and kept in-frame beta chains. Records with the same CDR3 protein are collapsed into one entry carrying the most frequent genes and DNA. The sample yields 450,000 to 650,000 distinct CDR3 sequences; about 40% were counted once. The ten largest clones represent 1.5% to 2% of the sample. Results the study describes overall, beyond this receptor: Four to six TRBV segments, including TRBV5-6, TRBV5-1 and TRBV20-1, were significantly more frequent in patients than controls.

Specimen: blood. The receptor source for this set is a girl aged 10 to 17 with multiple sclerosis.

On this clonotype: A read error may produce the germline difference seen at one junction end. The genes are TRBV7-3 and TRBJ2-3; D uncertain. The CDR3 has 11 residues. CDR1 and CDR2 from the germline V gene are SGHTA and FQGTGA. The CDR3 DNA is TGTGCCAGCAGGTTTGGAGAGACGCGGTATTTT. Its protein product is CASRFGETRYF.

This sequence joins TRBV12-3 or TRBV12-4 and TRBJ1-2, with a tentative D call TRBD1 (5 bases). With 5 bases removed from V and 6 bases from J, the gap between germline ends came to 19 bases. The CDR3 runs 15 residues. CDR3 amino acids: CASSLTPTDSNGYTF. CDR3 nucleotides: TGTGCCAGCAGTCTGACCCCGACAGATTCCAATGGCTACACCTTC.

This clonotype was detected a few times. The gene calls are TRBV7-9 and TRBJ1-2; D not resolved. Germline-derived CDR1 and CDR2 are SEHNR and FQNEAQ (reference sequence). V lost 2 bases to trimming and J lost 3 bases, with 13 bases between them. The CDR3 covers 15 residues. CDR3 in amino acids: CASSLREGIDYGYTF. CDR3 nucleotides: TGTGCCAGCAGCTTACGTGAAGGGATAGACTATGGCTACACCTTC.

The chain couples TRBV4-2 to TRBJ2-7, with 10 bases lining up with TRBD1. CDR1 is LGHNA, CDR2 YNFKEQ, per germline. V was clipped by 3 bases and J by 3 bases; unmatched bases: 8. This CDR3 region has 16 residues. The CDR3 loop reads CASSHPQGTGVYEQYF. CDR3 coding DNA: TGTGCCAGCAGCCATCCTCAGGGGACAGGGGTCTACGAGCAGTACTTC.

This clonotype was seen only a few times. The chain employs TRBV6-4 and TRBJ2-1, with 9 bases that match TRBD1. The germline gives CDR1 MRHNA, CDR2 SNTAGT. J gave up 6 bases and V 6 bases, and 9 bases lay outside the gene matches. This CDR3 is built from 15 residues. CDR3 amino acids: CASSETGGSFNEQFF. For the CDR3, the DNA is TGTGCCAGCAGCGAAACAGGGGGCAGCTTCAATGAGCAGTTCTTC.

This chain uses TRBV6-5 with TRBJ2-1; tentatively, D is TRBD2 (6 bases). Germline V CDR1 and CDR2: MNHEY, SVGAGI. This CDR3 spans 14 amino acids. V dropped 2 bases and J dropped 6 bases, with 11 bases sitting between them. CDR3 residues: CASSYIGGTNEQFF. The CDR3 DNA reads as TGTGCCAGCAGTTACATCGGGGGAACCAATGAGCAGTTCTTC.

The genes are TRBV28 and TRBJ2-2; D not certain. The CDR3 is 13 residues long. Looked up from germline, CDR1 is MDHEN and CDR2 is SYDVKM. V was clipped by 5 bases and J by 8 bases, with 12 bases between them. Here the CDR3 DNA reads TGTGCCAGCAGTAAGGATCGCTATGGGGAGCTGTTTTTT. As protein: CASSKDRYGELFF.

The chain uses TRBV20-1 and TRBJ2-1; D remains unclear. In germline, CDR1 is DFQATT, CDR2 SNEGSKA (reference sequence). Trimming left V 5 bases short and J 12 bases short, with 11 bases between. This CDR3 contains 10 residues. CDR3 sequence: CSAPIGAQFF. Here the CDR3 DNA reads TGCAGTGCTCCGATAGGAGCGCAGTTCTTC.

CDR3 DNA sequence: TGCAGTGCTAGAGCAAACAGCTACGAGCAGTACTTC. Translating it yields CSARANSYEQYF. The chain employs TRBV20-1 and TRBJ2-7; the D is unclear. Germline CDR1 reads DFQATT; CDR2 reads SNEGSKA (reference sequence). This CDR3 spans 12 amino acids. Deletions cut 1 base from V and 3 bases from J, with 7 bases between.

This chain connects TRBV6-6 to TRBJ2-7, with D perhaps TRBD2 (6 bases). Trimming removed 0 bases at V and 5 bases at J, with 20 bases between. The CDR3 is 17 residues long. Germline V lookup: CDR1 MNHNY, CDR2 SVGAGI (reference sequence). The CDR3 loop reads CASSYSPPVAEGHEQYF. The CDR3 DNA reads TGTGCCAGCAGTTACTCCCCCCCCGTAGCGGAGGGCCACGAGCAGTACTTC.

The J gene is TRBJ1-5, the V gene TRBV10-3; D is unclear. V lost 5 bases and J lost 3, with 11 bases in between. This CDR3 is built from 14 residues. Looked up from germline, CDR1 is ENHRY and CDR2 is SYGVKD. DNA for the CDR3: TGTGCCATCAGTCCCGGACGGGACAATCAGCCCCAGCATTTT. This sequence encodes CAISPGRDNQPQHF.

This chain joins TRBV20-1 and TRBJ1-2; D possibly corresponds to TRBD1 (6 bases). CDR3 length: 12 amino acids. Germline V gene data show CDR1 as DFQATT and CDR2 as SNEGSKA (reference sequence). V lost 2 bases and J lost 5, with 9 bases in between. The CDR3: CSARSGEYGYTF. In DNA, the CDR3 is TGCAGTGCTAGATCAGGGGAGTATGGCTACACCTTC.

This clonotype appeared a few times. The chain is built from TRBV29-1 and TRBJ2-7; D is perhaps TRBD1 (5 bases). The V gene lost 8 bases and the J gene lost 2 bases, with 13 bases spanning the gap. Germline lookup yields CDR1 SQVTM and CDR2 ANQGSEA. This CDR3 is built from 12 residues. The CDR3 DNA follows: TGCAGCAGCCGAACAGGCCCCTACGAGCAGTACTTC. Its protein is CSSRTGPYEQYF.

DNA of the CDR3: TGCGCCAGCAGCGACCCAGCTGGGAAGTCCCCTTACGAGCAGTACTTC. It encodes CASSDPAGKSPYEQYF. The chain uses TRBV5-1 and TRBJ2-7; D is undetermined. The germline V gene encodes CDR1 SGHRS and CDR2 YFSETQ. V was clipped by 4 bases and J by 4 bases, with 21 bases between them. The CDR3 loop spans 16 amino acids. The full variable domain, in which reference TRBV5-1 and TRBJ2-7 provide the parts outside the CDR3, is KAGVTQTPRYLIKTRGQQVTLSCSPISGHRSVSWYQQTPGQGLQFLFEYFSETQRNKGNFPGRFSGRQFSNSRSEMNVSTLELGDSALYLCASSDPAGKSPYEQYFGPGTRLTVT.

This rearrangement joins TRBV19 to TRBJ2-7, with D unresolved. This CDR3 has 12 residues. V shed 5 bases and J shed 0 bases, with 5 bases lying between them. CDR1 and CDR2 from the germline V gene are LNHDA and SQIVND (reference sequence). The DNA of the CDR3 is TGTGCCAGTAGTGGCAACTCCTACGAGCAGTACTTC. Translating it yields CASSGNSYEQYF. The variable domain in full, with the rest retrieved from reference TRBV19 and TRBJ2-7, is DGGITQSPKYLFRKEGQNVTLSCEQNLNHDAMYWYRQDPGQGLRLIYYSQIVNDFQKGDIAEGYSVSREKKESFPLTVTSAQKNPTAFYLCASSGNSYEQYFGPGTRLTVT.

This clonotype was counted once. V and J are TRBV15 and TRBJ1-5, with no clear D. CDR3 length: 15 residues. Germline V gene sequence: CDR1 LNHNV, CDR2 YYDKDF (reference sequence). Deletions cut 4 bases from V and 2 bases from J, with 12 bases between. As DNA, the CDR3 is TGTGCCACCAGCAAGGCCCTAGGAGGCAATCAGCCCCAGCATTTT. Translating it yields CATSKALGGNQPQHF.

The chain uses TRBV2 and TRBJ1-1; possible D gene TRBD1, 5 bases. The CDR3 has 11 residues. Germline-derived CDR1 and CDR2 are SNHLY and FYNNEI. V was shortened by 4 bases and J by 8 bases, with 8 bases between the two germline ends. CDR3 amino acids: CASSGEGEAFF. The CDR3 region has the DNA TGTGCCAGCAGTGGCGAGGGGGAAGCTTTCTTT.

This clonotype was seen more than once but under ten times. The J gene is TRBJ1-4, the V gene TRBV6-5, with TRBD1 as a possible D gene (5 bases). Trimming stripped 5 bases from V and 1 base from J, with 8 bases between. CDR1 is MNHEY, CDR2 SVGAGI, per germline. The CDR3 has 14 residues. The CDR3 loop is CASSQTVTNEKLFF. CDR3 DNA sequence: TGTGCCAGCAGTCAGACAGTAACTAATGAAAAACTGTTTTTT.

This clonotype has just a few counts. The chain joins TRBV20-1 to TRBJ2-7; 9 bases align to TRBD2. The ends lost 2 bases at V and 0 bases at J; junction bases unmatched: 2. The CDR3 loop spans 14 amino acids. Germline V gene data show CDR1 as DFQATT and CDR2 as SNEGSKA (reference sequence). The CDR3 DNA follows: TGCAGTGCTAGACTAGCGGGGAGCTCCTACGAGCAGTACTTC. It is translated as CSARLAGSSYEQYF.

The J gene is TRBJ2-5, the V gene TRBV2; D remains unclear. Germline assignment: CDR1 SNHLY and CDR2 FYNNEI. The CDR3 spans 14 residues. V was trimmed by 7 bases and J by 0 bases, leaving 12 bases between them. This chain's CDR3 is CASKLQPNQETQYF. The CDR3 DNA reads TGTGCCAGCAAGCTACAGCCGAACCAAGAGACCCAGTACTTC.

The chain couples TRBV20-1 to TRBJ2-7, with 7 bases lining up with TRBD1. Germline loops: CDR1 DFQATT, CDR2 SNEGSKA (reference sequence). The V segment lost 1 base and the J segment 3 bases; nucleotides outside the gene matches: 6. The CDR3 is made up of 14 amino acids. This chain's CDR3 is CSARGDSPSYEQYF. DNA for the CDR3: TGCAGTGCTAGAGGGGACAGCCCTAGCTACGAGCAGTACTTC.

The table lists this clonotype with a count of one. This may be a read error, as it is one base from a much larger clone. The chain recombines TRBV12-3 or TRBV12-4 with TRBJ2-4; 8 bases map to TRBD1. The last part of the DNA fits TRBJ2-7 better; the J call may be wrong. The CDR3 loop spans 14 amino acids. The CDR3 protein is CASSRATGAYEQYF. CDR3 nucleotides: TGTGCCAGCAGCCGAGCGACAGGGGCCTACGAGCAGTACTTC.

The chain joins TRBV13 to TRBJ2-5, with TRBD1 matching over 12 bases. Per germline, CDR1 PRHDT and CDR2 FYEKMQ (reference sequence). V trimming: 5 bases; J trimming: 11 bases; junction bases outside the gene matches: 12. CDR3 length: 15 residues. The CDR3 reads CASSMGTGGLNEQYF. CDR3 bases: TGTGCCAGCAGCATGGGGACAGGGGGCCTCAATGAGCAGTACTTC.

The rearrangement uses TRBV5-1 and TRBJ2-1; TRBD1 might be the D (5 bases). Trimming cost V 4 bases and J 8 bases, with 22 bases left between them. This CDR3 is built from 16 residues. Germline V CDR1 and CDR2: SGHRS, YFSETQ. In nucleotides, the CDR3 is TGCGCCAGCAGCGGTGGTAGGGGCCGGGTGAGTGATGAGCAGTTCTTC. It codes for CASSGGRGRVSDEQFF.

This clonotype was seen more than once but under ten times. The chain is built from TRBV29-1 and TRBJ2-5; 7 bases map to TRBD1. This CDR3 has 12 residues. The ends lost 7 bases at V and 1 base at J; junction bases unmatched: 3. Germline V gene lookup returns CDR1 SQVTM and CDR2 ANQGSEA. CDR3 in amino acids: CSAGQPQETQYF. The DNA of the CDR3 is TGCAGCGCGGGACAGCCCCAAGAGACCCAGTACTTC. Drawing the rest from reference TRBV29-1 and TRBJ2-5, the complete variable domain is SAVISQKPSRDICQRGTSLTIQCQVDSQVTMMFWYRQQPGQSLTLIATANQGSEATYESGFVIDKFPISRPNLTFSTLTVSNMSPEDSSIYLCSAGQPQETQYFGPGTRLLVL.

The J gene is TRBJ1-2, the V gene TRBV3-1; no clear D. V shed 3 bases and J shed 4 bases, with 21 bases lying between them. This CDR3 comprises 17 residues. The germline gives CDR1 LGHDT, CDR2 YNNKEL (reference sequence). CDR3 in amino acids: CASSHSLESSIPYGYTF. In DNA form, the CDR3 reads TGTGCCAGCAGCCACTCCCTGGAGAGCTCTATACCCTATGGCTACACCTTC.

The J gene is TRBJ2-7, the V gene TRBV6-5; 9 nucleotides match TRBD2. The J segment lost 6 bases and the V segment lost 9 bases, leaving 12 bases of the junction unmatched. The CDR3 sequence is 14 residues long. Germline loops: CDR1 MNHEY, CDR2 SVGAGI. DNA of the CDR3: TGTGCCAGTGGCGCTGAGCGGGAGGTCCCCGAGCAGTACTTC. Encoded protein: CASGAEREVPEQYF.

Only one count was recorded for this clonotype. CDR3 region: CASRPRTSVYNEQFF. As DNA, the CDR3 is TGTGCCAGCAGACCTCGGACTAGCGTCTACAATGAGCAGTTCTTC. The chain recombines TRBV5-6 with TRBJ2-1; 9 nucleotides line up with TRBD2. The CDR3 runs to 15 residues. V was pared by 5 bases and J by 3 bases, with 6 bases of the junction left unmatched. Germline assignment: CDR1 SGHDT and CDR2 YYEEEE. Using reference TRBV5-6 and TRBJ2-1 for the parts outside the CDR3, the full variable domain is DAGVTQSPTHLIKTRGQQVTLRCSPKSGHDTVSWYQQALGQGPQFIFQYYEEEERQRGNFPDRFSGHQFPNYSSELNVNALLLGDSALYLCASRPRTSVYNEQFFGPGTRLTVL.

This clonotype was observed a handful of times. The chain couples TRBV7-2 to TRBJ1-2; D is uncertain. The CDR3 totals 13 residues. V lost 1 base and J lost 6, with 9 bases in between. CDR1 is SGHTA, CDR2 FQGNSA, per germline. For the CDR3, the DNA is TGTGCCAGCAGCTTAGTTAGAGACAATGGCTACACCTTC. Protein sequence: CASSLVRDNGYTF.

The chain combines TRBV7-9 with TRBJ1-4; D remains ambiguous. The V and J ends lost 5 bases and 7 bases respectively, with 11 bases between them. CDR1 SEHNR and CDR2 FQNEAQ come from the germline V gene (reference sequence). The CDR3 has 13 residues. The CDR3 DNA reads TGTGCCAGCAGCCCAGACTTGGGTGAAAAACTGTTTTTT. Translation: CASSPDLGEKLFF.